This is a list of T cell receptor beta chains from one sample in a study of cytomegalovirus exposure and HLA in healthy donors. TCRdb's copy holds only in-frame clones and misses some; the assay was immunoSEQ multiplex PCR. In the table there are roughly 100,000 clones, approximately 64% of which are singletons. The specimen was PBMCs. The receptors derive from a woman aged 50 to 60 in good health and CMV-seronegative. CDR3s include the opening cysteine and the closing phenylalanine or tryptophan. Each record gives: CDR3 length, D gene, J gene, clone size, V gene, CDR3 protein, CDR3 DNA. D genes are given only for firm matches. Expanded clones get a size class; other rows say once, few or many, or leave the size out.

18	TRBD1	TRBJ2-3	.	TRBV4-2	CASSQSSMGQGRTDTQYF	TGTGCCAGCAGCCAGTCAAGTATGGGACAGGGGAGAACAGATACGCAGTATTTT
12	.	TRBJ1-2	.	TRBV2	CASSDPREKNTF	TGTGCCAGCAGTGACCCCCGGGAAAAGAACACCTTC
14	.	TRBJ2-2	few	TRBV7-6	CASSLGQTTGELFF	TGTGCCAGCAGCTTAGGACAGACCACCGGGGAGCTGTTTTTT
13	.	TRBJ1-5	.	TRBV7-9	CASTVGERQPQHF	TGTGCCAGCACCGTCGGGGAGCGGCAGCCCCAGCATTTT
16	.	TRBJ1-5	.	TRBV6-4	CASGTEGHQSNQPQHF	TGTGCCAGCGGAACAGAGGGACACCAAAGCAATCAGCCCCAGCATTTT
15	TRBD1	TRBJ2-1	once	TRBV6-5	CASSLSGQTVNEQFF	TGTGCCAGCAGTCTTTCGGGACAGACAGTCAATGAGCAGTTCTTC
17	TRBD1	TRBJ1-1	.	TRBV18	CASSPLSGTGTSTEAFF	TGTGCCAGCTCACCACTAAGCGGGACAGGGACGAGCACTGAAGCTTTCTTT
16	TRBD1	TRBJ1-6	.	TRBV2	CASSEGQSMIGSPLHF	TGTGCCAGCTCTGAGGGACAGTCGATGATAGGTTCACCCCTCCACTTT
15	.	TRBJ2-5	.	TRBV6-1	CASSEAVGTRETQYF	TGTGCCAGCAGTGAAGCGGTCGGTACTCGAGAGACCCAGTACTTC
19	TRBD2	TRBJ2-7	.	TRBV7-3	CASSLEANLAGQSSYEQYF	TGTGCCAGCAGCTTAGAGGCTAACCTAGCGGGACAGAGCTCCTACGAGCAGTACTTC
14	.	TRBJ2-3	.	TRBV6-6	CASSFTGLADTQYF	TGTGCCAGCAGCTTCACAGGGTTAGCAGATACGCAGTATTTT
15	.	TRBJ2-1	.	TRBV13	CASSLEGDSYNEQFF	TGTGCCAGCAGCTTAGAGGGGGACTCCTACAATGAGCAGTTCTTC
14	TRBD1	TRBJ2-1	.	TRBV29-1	CSAATGGSYNEQFF	TGCAGCGCTGCGACAGGGGGCTCCTACAATGAGCAGTTCTTC
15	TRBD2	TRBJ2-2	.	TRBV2	CASSRTRIDTGELFF	TGTGCCAGCAGTCGGACTAGGATTGACACCGGGGAGCTGTTTTTT
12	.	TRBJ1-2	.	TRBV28	CASSLDSYGYTF	TGTGCCAGCAGTTTGGACAGCTATGGCTACACCTTC
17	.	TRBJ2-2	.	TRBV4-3	CASSQQPRQVSTGELFF	TGCGCCAGCAGCCAACAACCTCGACAGGTTAGCACCGGGGAGCTGTTTTTT
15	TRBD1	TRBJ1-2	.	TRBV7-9	CASSLDLHRGYGYTF	TGTGCCAGCAGCTTAGATCTCCACAGGGGCTATGGCTACACCTTC
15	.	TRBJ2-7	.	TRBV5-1	CASSPRRTASYEQYF	TGCGCCAGCAGCCCTCGCAGGACAGCCTCCTACGAGCAGTACTTC
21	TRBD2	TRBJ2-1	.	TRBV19	CASNGDGAGKGAGGHYNEQFF	TGTGCCAGTAATGGTGACGGGGCCGGGAAGGGAGCGGGAGGTCACTACAATGAGCAGTTCTTC
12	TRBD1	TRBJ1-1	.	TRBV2	CASNDRDRKAFF	TGTGCCAGCAACGACCGGGACAGGAAAGCTTTCTTT
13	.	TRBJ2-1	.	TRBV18	CASSPSTGNEQFF	TGTGCCAGCTCACCGTCAACAGGGAATGAGCAGTTCTTC
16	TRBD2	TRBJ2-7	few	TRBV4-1	CASSQARGTPVNEQYF	TGCGCCAGCAGCCAAGCGCGGGGGACCCCGGTTAACGAGCAGTACTTC
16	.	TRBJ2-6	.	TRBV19	CASHGPDYSGANVLTF	TGTGCCAGTCATGGCCCCGACTACTCTGGGGCCAACGTCCTGACTTTC
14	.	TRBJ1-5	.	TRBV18	CASSPGGSGGPQHF	TGTGCCAGCTCACCAGGGGGGTCCGGGGGGCCCCAGCATTTT
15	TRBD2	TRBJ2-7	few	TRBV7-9	CASSLGLAGGHEQYF	TGTGCCAGCAGCCTTGGACTAGCGGGAGGCCACGAGCAGTACTTC
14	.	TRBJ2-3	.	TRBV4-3	CASSQDARTDTQYF	TGCGCCAGCAGCCAAGATGCGCGCACAGATACGCAGTATTTT
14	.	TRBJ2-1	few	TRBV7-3	CASSPATTGNEQFF	TGTGCCAGCAGCCCCGCGACTACGGGCAATGAGCAGTTCTTC
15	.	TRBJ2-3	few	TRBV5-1	CASSLVLEGTDTQYF	TGCGCCAGCAGCTTGGTCCTAGAGGGCACAGATACGCAGTATTTT
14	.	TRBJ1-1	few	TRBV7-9	CASSFEGRRTEAFF	TGTGCCAGCAGCTTTGAGGGTCGGCGCACTGAAGCTTTCTTT
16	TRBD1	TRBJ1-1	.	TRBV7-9	CSSSFSFAGGVTEAFF	TGTTCCAGCAGCTTCTCCTTTGCAGGGGGCGTCACTGAAGCTTTCTTT
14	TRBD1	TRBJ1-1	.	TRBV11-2	CASSPTTGDTEAFF	TGTGCCAGCAGCCCGACAACAGGGGACACTGAAGCTTTCTTT
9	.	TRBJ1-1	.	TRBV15	CANITEAFF	TGTGCCAACATCACTGAAGCTTTCTTT
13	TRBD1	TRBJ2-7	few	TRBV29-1	CSARDRGHYEQYF	TGCAGCGCCCGGGACAGGGGACACTACGAGCAGTACTTC
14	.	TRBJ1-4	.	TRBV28	CASSPPTTNEKLFF	TGTGCCAGCAGTCCCCCAACAACTAATGAAAAACTGTTTTTT
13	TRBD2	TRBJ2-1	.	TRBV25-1	CAGRGTSGGLQFF	TGTGCCGGCAGAGGGACTAGCGGGGGTTTGCAGTTCTTC
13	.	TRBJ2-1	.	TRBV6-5	CASSYRGFNEQFF	TGTGCCAGCAGTTACAGGGGATTCAATGAGCAGTTCTTC
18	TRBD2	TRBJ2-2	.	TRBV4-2	CASSRGGTSGRTGGELFF	TGTGCCAGCAGCCGCGGAGGTACTAGCGGGAGGACGGGCGGGGAGCTGTTTTTT
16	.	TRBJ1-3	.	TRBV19	CASSIRQGLAGNTIYF	TGTGCCAGTAGTATCCGCCAGGGGCTGGCAGGAAACACCATATATTTT
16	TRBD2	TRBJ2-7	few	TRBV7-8	CASSREGGDYGNEQYF	TGTGCCAGCAGCCGTGAGGGCGGGGACTACGGGAACGAGCAGTACTTC
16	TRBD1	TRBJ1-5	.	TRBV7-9	CASSVGQEILGQPQHF	TGTGCCAGCAGCGTCGGACAGGAGATCTTGGGGCAGCCCCAGCATTTT
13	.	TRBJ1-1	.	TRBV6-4	CASSVELNTEAFF	TGTGCCAGCAGTGTAGAGCTGAACACTGAAGCTTTCTTT
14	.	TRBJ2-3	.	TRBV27	CASSPWGVTDTQYF	TGTGCCAGCAGTCCCTGGGGCGTCACAGATACGCAGTATTTT
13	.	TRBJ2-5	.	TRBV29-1	CSVEETGDWAQYF	TGCAGCGTTGAAGAGACAGGAGATTGGGCCCAGTACTTC
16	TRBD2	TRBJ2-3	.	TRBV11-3	CASSPPTSGLHHTQYF	TGTGCCAGCAGCCCTCCTACTAGCGGGCTACATCATACGCAGTATTTT
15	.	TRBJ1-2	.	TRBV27	CASSHQDTANYGYTF	TGTGCCAGCAGTCACCAGGACACAGCTAACTATGGCTACACCTTC
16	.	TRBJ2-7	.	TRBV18	CASSHAGGRGNYEQYF	TGTGCCAGCTCACACGCGGGCGGTCGGGGGAATTACGAGCAGTACTTC
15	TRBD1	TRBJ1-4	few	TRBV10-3	CAISPRGTPNEKLFF	TGTGCCATCAGTCCCAGGGGGACCCCTAATGAAAAACTGTTTTTT